The 13 T cell receptor beta chains listed next were all sequenced from one sample in a study of T cell responses to AZD1222 COVID-19 vaccine. Assay used: immunoSEQ multiplex PCR; TCRdb lists only in-frame clones, some missing. The sample has around 130,000 clones; less than 95% are singletons. Sequences were derived from peripheral blood, sampled 28 days after the second dose of the MenACWY control vaccine. These receptors all come from an adult who received the MenACWY meningococcal vaccine as a control.

The genes are TRBV6-5 and TRBJ2-3, with D tentatively TRBD2 (7 bases). This CDR3 region has 15 residues. Germline CDR1 is MNHEY and CDR2 is SVGAGI. Deletions cut 2 bases from V and 3 bases from J, with 12 bases between. This CDR3 is CASSYLAGATDTQYF. Written as DNA, the CDR3 is TGTGCCAGCAGTTACCTCGCGGGGGCGACAGATACGCAGTATTTT.

V gene TRBV5-6 combines with J gene TRBJ2-7; D call uncertain. The CDR3 is made up of 15 amino acids. V lost 4 bases, J lost 9 bases, and 23 bases lay in between. Germline assignment: CDR1 SGHDT and CDR2 YYEEEE. The CDR3: CASSPGLGDGIGQYF. CDR3 coding DNA: TGTGCCAGCAGCCCCGGTCTCGGAGATGGGATCGGGCAGTACTTC.

The CDR3 DNA follows: TGTGCCAGCATTTCGCCAGGACAAGCCCTTAATGAAAAACTGTTTTTT. It yields the protein CASISPGQALNEKLFF. The chain is built from TRBV2 and TRBJ1-4; weak D call: TRBD1 (5 bases). V dropped 7 bases and J dropped 4 bases, with 19 bases sitting between them. Germline CDR1 reads SNHLY; CDR2 reads FYNNEI. This CDR3 is 16 amino acids long.

The rearrangement uses TRBV2 and TRBJ2-1; a weak D match, TRBD2 (9 bases). In germline, CDR1 is SNHLY, CDR2 FYNNEI. Deletions cut 10 bases from V and 5 bases from J, with 18 bases between. The CDR3 totals 14 residues. The CDR3 spells CATQGASGDNEQFF. The CDR3 DNA follows: TGTGCCACTCAGGGGGCTAGCGGGGACAATGAGCAGTTCTTC.

The DNA of the CDR3 is TGTGCCAGCAGCTCAGCTTGGGGGGAAGAGACCCAGTACTTC. This codes for CASSSAWGEETQYF. The V gene is TRBV9, the J gene TRBJ2-5; possible D gene TRBD2, 6 bases. The CDR3 length is 14 residues. Trimming took 4 bases from V and 3 from J, leaving 13 bases between them. Germline V gene data show CDR1 as SGDLS and CDR2 as YYNGEE.

The chain recombines TRBV2 with TRBJ1-3, with D perhaps TRBD1 (5 bases). The CDR3 loop spans 18 amino acids. Looked up from germline, CDR1 is SNHLY and CDR2 is FYNNEI. V lost 3 bases to trimming and J lost 0 bases, with 18 bases between them. CDR3 region: CASSDLPGRSSSGNTIYF. DNA of the CDR3: TGTGCCAGCAGTGACCTACCGGGACGGTCGAGCTCTGGAAACACCATATATTTT.

A few counts support this clone. The V gene is TRBV3-1 (or the pseudogene TRBV3-2), the J gene TRBJ2-5; 11 bases align to TRBD2. CDR1 LGHDT and CDR2 YNNKEL come from the germline V gene (reference sequence). The junction had 11 bases not matched to a gene; V was cut back by 3 bases and J by 5 bases. The CDR3 spans 17 residues. The CDR3 protein is CASSHPTVLAGAETQYF. The CDR3 DNA follows: TGTGCCAGCAGCCATCCCACGGTACTAGCGGGGGCGGAGACCCAGTACTTC.

This rearrangement joins TRBV5-1 to TRBJ1-4; TRBD1 might be the D (5 bases). Germline values: CDR1 SGHRS, CDR2 YFSETQ. V shed 3 bases and J shed 4 bases, with 10 bases lying between them. The CDR3 is 14 amino acids. In DNA, the CDR3 is TGCGCCAGCAGCTACCGACAGAGTAATGAAAAACTGTTTTTT. This sequence encodes CASSYRQSNEKLFF.

This chain connects TRBV28 to TRBJ2-2, with D maybe TRBD2 (6 bases). V lost 8 bases and J lost 2, with 12 bases in between. The CDR3 contains 14 residues. Germline CDR1 and CDR2: MDHEN and SYDVKM. DNA of the CDR3: TGTGCCAGCTCGCGGGGCGGAAACACCGGGGAGCTGTTTTTT. Translated: CASSRGGNTGELFF.

V is TRBV19 and J is TRBJ2-7; a possible D gene is TRBD1 (7 bases). The germline V and J ends were trimmed by 3 bases and 4 bases, with 22 bases remaining between them. Germline CDR1 reads LNHDA; CDR2 reads SQIVND (reference sequence). CDR3 length: 17 residues. The CDR3 bases are TGTGCCAGTAGTATGAAGGAGGGGGCATCGGTTGGTTACGAGCAGTACTTC. Protein: CASSMKEGASVGYEQYF.

This clone was seen just once. The rearrangement joins TRBV7-8 to TRBJ1-2; 8 bases agree with TRBD1. The CDR3 is 13 amino acids. V trimming: 5 bases; J trimming: 6 bases; junction bases outside the gene matches: 5. Germline V CDR1 and CDR2: SGHVS, FQNEAQ. The CDR3 region is CASSKDRVDGYTF. The CDR3 DNA is TGTGCCAGCAGCAAGGACAGGGTAGATGGCTACACCTTC.

In nucleotides, the CDR3 is TGTGCCAGCAGCCGACAATTGGTAGCGGGGGGTTTCGCCTACGAGCAGTACTTC. Its translation: CASSRQLVAGGFAYEQYF. The chain carries TRBV3-1 (or the pseudogene TRBV3-2) and TRBJ2-7; TRBD2 aligns across 10 bases. CDR3 size: 18 residues. Losses at the gene ends were 4 bases for V and 2 bases for J; bases not matched to a gene: 14. Germline lookup yields CDR1 LGHDT and CDR2 YNNKEL (reference sequence).

This rearrangement joins TRBV4-1 to TRBJ2-3; 10 bases fit TRBD2. V lost 0 bases to trimming and J lost 8 bases; unmatched junction nucleotides: 8. CDR3 length: 16 amino acids. The germline V gene has CDR1 MGHRA and CDR2 YSYEKL. In nucleotides, the CDR3 is TGCGCCAGCAGCCAAGAACCTAGCGGGGGTAGCTCTACGCAGTATTTT. This translates into CASSQEPSGGSSTQYF.